The entry below gives a single T cell receptor beta chain sequence along with its context. What it binds is unknown. This entry belongs to a study of shared clonotypes between healthy human individuals. The naive CD8 fraction comprised CD45RO-negative cells positively selected for CCR7 and excluded terminally differentiated effector memory CD45RA+ cells. Sequencing used immunoSEQ multiplex PCR; TCRdb keeps in-frame clones, though not all of them. The sample includes roughly 2.1 million clones, about 93% seen only once; the top ten take over 1.5%. Broader study findings: A handful of donors held approximately 4.5% of naive CD4 clonotypes in common.

This CDR3 spans 15 amino acids. From germline, CDR1 is SGHAT and CDR2 FQNNGV. V was pared by 5 bases and J by 9 bases, with 10 bases of the junction left unmatched. The V and J genes are TRBV11-2 and TRBJ2-7, with 13 bases fitting TRBD2. Sequenced material: naive CD8+ T cells from PBMCs. This TCR was sampled from a young man in good health. Some clones in this sample may be carry-over from other donors' samples. CDR3 coding DNA: TGTGCCAGCAGCCCGGGACTAGCGGGAATGTGGGGGCAGTACTTC. Its protein is CASSPGLAGMWGQYF. Together with reference TRBV11-2 and TRBJ2-7, the CDR3 gives the full variable domain: EAGVAQSPRYKIIEKRQSVAFWCNPISGHATLYWYQQILGQGPKLLIQFQNNGVVDDSQLPKDRFSAERLKGVDSTLKIQPAKLEDSAVYLCASSPGLAGMWGQYFGPGTRLTVT.